What follows describes a single T cell receptor (beta chain). Using immunoSEQ multiplex PCR, the repertoire was profiled, and TCRdb retains in-frame clones only, with some absent. This sample has about 180,000 clones, with 70% to 90% found just once. The CDR3 sequence is 16 residues long. The germline CDR1 and CDR2 sequences are SNHLY and FYNNEI. Trimming pared 6 bases from V and 0 bases from J, leaving 14 bases between. The sample comes from a study of blood T cell repertoires in COVID-19. The sequenced sample consisted of peripheral blood. The chain recombines TRBV2 with TRBJ1-4, with a possible D match to TRBD1 (6 bases). The TCR sequence derives from a human donor with active or convalescent COVID-19. The donor label of this sample is uncertain. Here the CDR3 DNA reads TGTGCCAGCAGCGGCAGGGGACCGTCAACTAATGAAAAACTGTTTTTT. It codes for CASSGRGPSTNEKLFF.